The 17 T cell receptor beta chains listed next were all sequenced from one sample in a study of blood T cell repertoires in COVID-19. The protocol was immunoSEQ multiplex PCR, while the TCRdb copy is restricted to in-frame clones and leaves out a portion. In the table there are fewer than 250,000 clones, approximately 91% of which are singletons. What was sequenced was peripheral blood. Receptors originate from a man in his sixties who had recovered from COVID-19.

This clone has more than one count but fewer than ten. The chain has TRBV3-1 (or the pseudogene TRBV3-2) and TRBJ1-6; D gene ambiguous. Trimming pared 4 bases from V and 7 bases from J, leaving 14 bases between. From germline, CDR1 is LGHDT and CDR2 YNNKEL (reference sequence). The CDR3 is 15 amino acids. CDR3 sequence reads: CASSRGELENSPLHF. CDR3 DNA: TGTGCCAGCAGCCGTGGAGAACTTGAAAATTCACCCCTCCACTTT.

The chain joins TRBV19 to TRBJ2-1; 14 bases line up with TRBD2. CDR1 LNHDA and CDR2 SQIVND come from the germline V gene (reference sequence). The CDR3 is 18 amino acids. Germline trimming cut 5 bases from V and 4 bases from J; bases unmatched to any gene: 10. The CDR3 DNA reads as TGTGCCAGTAGTGTCTCCGGGACTAGCGGGGGCATATACAATGAGCAGTTCTTC. Translating it yields CASSVSGTSGGIYNEQFF.

The chain uses TRBV9 and TRBJ2-2, with 8 positions matching TRBD1. V was pared by 4 bases and J by 3 bases, with 8 bases of the junction left unmatched. Germline CDR1 and CDR2: SGDLS and YYNGEE. This CDR3 region has 16 residues. The CDR3 is CASSPWTGYDTGELFF. CDR3 bases: TGTGCCAGCAGCCCCTGGACAGGGTATGACACCGGGGAGCTGTTTTTT.

V is TRBV12-3 or TRBV12-4 and J is TRBJ2-5; D unclear. This CDR3 region has 12 residues. Trimming shortened V by 3 bases and J by 3 bases, and 5 bases separated the two germline ends. The CDR3, as DNA: TGTGCCAGCAGTTTGTCCGAAGAGACCCAGTACTTC. Translation gives CASSLSEETQYF.

The J gene is TRBJ2-5, the V gene TRBV2; 11 bases map to TRBD2. With 6 bases clipped from V and 3 bases from J, the junction kept 6 bases outside the gene matches. This CDR3 spans 15 amino acids. Germline lookup yields CDR1 SNHLY and CDR2 FYNNEI. The CDR3 nucleotides are TGTGCCAGCAGGGAGGGACTAGCGGTAGAAGAGACCCAGTACTTC. Amino acids: CASREGLAVEETQYF.

V gene TRBV9 combines with J gene TRBJ2-1, with 9 bases lining up with TRBD2. Germline V gene data show CDR1 as SGDLS and CDR2 as YYNGEE. The J segment lost 7 bases and the V segment lost 4 bases, leaving 9 bases of the junction unmatched. The CDR3 extends over 15 amino acids. The CDR3 coding sequence is TGTGCCAGCAGCATTCTTAGCGGGAGAGTAAATGAGCAGTTCTTC. It translates to CASSILSGRVNEQFF. Full variable domain (outside the CDR3, taken from reference TRBV9 and TRBJ2-1): DSGVTQTPKHLITATGQRVTLRCSPRSGDLSVYWYQQSLDQGLQFLIQYYNGEERAKGNILERFSAQQFPDLHSELNLSSLELGDSALYFCASSILSGRVNEQFFGPGTRLTVL.

This rearrangement joins TRBV21-1 to TRBJ1-1; the table's TRBD1 call for D was not verified on the DNA. TRBV21-1 represents a pseudogene. This CDR3 is built from 15 residues. CDR3 in amino acids: CASSKGGDKNTEAFF. In nucleotides, the CDR3 is TGTGCCAGCAGCAAAGGAGGGGACAAGAACACTGAAGCTTTCTTT.

The chain carries TRBV7-8 and TRBJ2-5; 7 bases are a match to TRBD1. Germline CDR1 and CDR2: SGHVS and FQNEAQ. The V segment lost 1 base and the J segment 3 bases; nucleotides outside the gene matches: 8. The CDR3 extends over 16 amino acids. The CDR3 nucleotides are TGTGCCAGCAGCTTAGAGAGAACAGGGGAAAAAGAGACCCAGTACTTC. Amino acids: CASSLERTGEKETQYF.

Regarding this clone: In the same sample, other DNA sequences code for this CDR3. The V gene is TRBV28, the J gene TRBJ1-1; tentative D call: TRBD1 (6 bases). There are 11 residues in the CDR3. Looked up from germline, CDR1 is MDHEN and CDR2 is SYDVKM. CDR3 amino acids: CVTGLNTEAFF. In nucleotides, the CDR3 is TGTGTTACAGGGTTGAACACTGAAGCTTTCTTT.

This chain uses TRBV6-4 with TRBJ2-3, with D unclear. V was clipped by 4 bases and J by 0 bases, with 5 bases between them. The CDR3 is made up of 13 amino acids. The germline V gene has CDR1 MRHNA and CDR2 SNTAGT. The CDR3 DNA follows: TGTGCCAGCAGTGTAACAAGCACAGATACGCAGTATTTT. Protein sequence: CASSVTSTDTQYF.

The V and J genes are TRBV29-1 and TRBJ2-5; the D gene is possibly TRBD1 (6 bases). Germline V CDR1 and CDR2: SQVTM, ANQGSEA. This CDR3 comprises 12 residues. V lost 3 bases to trimming and J lost 5 bases, with 10 bases between them. The CDR3 DNA reads TGCAGCGTTGACAGGGGAGTGGAGACCCAGTACTTC. Its protein product is CSVDRGVETQYF.

This clone came up a few times. V usage is TRBV28 and J usage is TRBJ2-3; a weak D match, TRBD1 (6 bases). Trimming removed 7 bases from V and 2 bases from J, with 10 bases in between. Germline assignment: CDR1 MDHEN and CDR2 SYDVKM. The CDR3 has 13 residues. CDR3 DNA: TGTGCCAGCAAACAGGGAAACACAGATACGCAGTATTTT. Amino acids: CASKQGNTDTQYF.

For the CDR3, the DNA is TGTGCCACCTCTGGGGCAGGGATAGGAGATACGCAGTATTTT. This codes for CATSGAGIGDTQYF. This rearrangement joins TRBV6-4 to TRBJ2-3; D is perhaps TRBD1 (5 bases). The CDR3 length is 14 residues. V lost 10 bases to trimming and J lost 5 bases, with 19 bases between them. In germline, CDR1 is MRHNA, CDR2 SNTAGT.

This clone was seen just once. This sequence joins TRBV6-4 and TRBJ2-3; 11 bases align to TRBD2. The V and J ends lost 5 bases and 6 bases, in that order; junction bases with no gene match: 10. The CDR3 length is 16 residues. Germline CDR1 reads MRHNA; CDR2 reads SNTAGT. The CDR3 region is CASSITSGGPRDTQYF. The CDR3 region has the DNA TGTGCCAGCAGTATTACTAGCGGGGGCCCCCGCGATACGCAGTATTTT.

The table lists this clone with a count of one. The chain employs TRBV4-1 and TRBJ1-2, with TRBD1 matching 8 bases. The germline CDR1 and CDR2 sequences are MGHRA and YSYEKL. There are 15 residues in the CDR3. V lost 3 bases to trimming and J lost 7 bases; unmatched junction nucleotides: 10. The DNA of the CDR3 is TGCGCCAGCAGCCAGTCGGACAGGGCGGCTGGTGGCTACACCTTC. Translated, it gives CASSQSDRAAGGYTF.

The V call is TRBV19, the J call TRBJ2-7; D is undetermined. The V gene lost 5 bases and the J gene lost 0 bases, with 8 bases spanning the gap. CDR1 LNHDA and CDR2 SQIVND come from the germline V gene (reference sequence). This CDR3 is 13 amino acids long. The CDR3 loop reads CASSPLSSYEQYF. The DNA of the CDR3 is TGTGCCAGTAGTCCCCTGAGCTCCTACGAGCAGTACTTC. Together with reference TRBV19 and TRBJ2-7, the CDR3 gives the full variable domain: DGGITQSPKYLFRKEGQNVTLSCEQNLNHDAMYWYRQDPGQGLRLIYYSQIVNDFQKGDIAEGYSVSREKKESFPLTVTSAQKNPTAFYLCASSPLSSYEQYFGPGTRLTVT.

The chain links TRBV6-6 to TRBJ1-5, with D possibly being TRBD1 (5 bases). The CDR3 extends over 16 amino acids. CDR1 is MNHNY and CDR2 is SVGAGI in the germline V gene (reference sequence). Trimming removed 0 bases at V and 4 bases at J, with 13 bases between. For the CDR3, the DNA is TGTGCCAGCAGTTACTCACAGGCGGGGGGTAATCAGCCCCAGCATTTT. Its translation: CASSYSQAGGNQPQHF.